This T cell receptor beta chain came from a study of blood T cell repertoires in COVID-19. Across the whole study: The origin of the acute and convalescent COVID-19 samples was the United States, Italy and Spain.

All exposed participants met a person with COVID-19 within 2 weeks before entering the study. Profiled with immunoSEQ multiplex PCR; TCRdb holds only in-frame clones, not every one. Of 400,000 to 500,000 clones in the sample, about 88% were seen once. Input material: PBMCs or T cells enriched from blood (not recorded which). The receptor was isolated from a young woman who had been exposed to COVID-19.

DNA of the CDR3: TGTGCCAGCAGCCAAGAAGTTCAGGGGCTCTCCTACAATGAGCAGTTCTTC. Protein product: CASSQEVQGLSYNEQFF. V usage is TRBV4-2 and J usage is TRBJ2-1, with D perhaps TRBD1 (6 bases). The germline V gene has CDR1 LGHNA and CDR2 YNFKEQ. V lost 0 bases and J 0 bases, leaving 12 bases between the germline ends. The CDR3 extends over 17 amino acids.